This TCR beta chain was captured in a study of T-cell reconstitution after alpha-beta-depleted transplantation in children. General study points: Reported findings indicate that, about two months after transplant, alpha-beta T cells came from several hundred expanded clones, which were derived from non-depleted graft cells.

This clonotype was detected only a few times. What it binds is not known. A library of TCRbeta sequences, prepared with unique molecular identifiers, was generated. TCRdb reprocessed the PCR reads via MiXCR and lists one record per CDR3 protein. The sample lists around 800,000 distinct CDR3 sequences, roughly 15% occurring once. The CDR3 consists of 12 residues. Germline trimming cut 6 bases from V and 13 bases from J; bases unmatched to any gene: 12. Germline values: CDR1 DFQATT, CDR2 SNEGSKA (reference sequence). The TCR sequence derives from a male patient between 10 and 17 years old who had a stem cell transplant for acute lymphoblastic leukemia, so the T cells may come from the graft donor. Sequencing was performed on PBMCs, mostly from graft donor cells, taken 360 days after TCRalphabeta/CD19-depleted stem cell transplant. The chain recombines TRBV20-1 with TRBJ2-3; 8 nucleotides match TRBD2. The CDR3 sequence is CSASNWGTREYF. The CDR3 nucleotides are TGCAGTGCATCTAACTGGGGGACTAGGGAGTATTTT.